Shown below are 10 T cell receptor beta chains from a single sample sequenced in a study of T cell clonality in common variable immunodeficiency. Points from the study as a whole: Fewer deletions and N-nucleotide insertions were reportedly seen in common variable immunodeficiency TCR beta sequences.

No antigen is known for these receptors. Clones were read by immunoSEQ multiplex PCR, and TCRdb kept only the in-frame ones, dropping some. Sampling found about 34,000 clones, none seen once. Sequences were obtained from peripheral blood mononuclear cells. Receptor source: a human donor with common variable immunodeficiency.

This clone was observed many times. The sequenced part of the CDR3 DNA is TGCAGTGCTAGAGACCAGGGGAACTATGGC. Residues: CSARDQGNYG. The entire CDR3 reads CSARDQGNYGYTF. This chain joins TRBV20-1 and TRBJ1-2, with D possibly TRBD1 on 6 matching bases. The missing CDR3 end, 3 residues past where the read stops, is filled in from the germline J gene. The CDR3 runs to 13 residues. Germline CDR1 reads DFQATT; CDR2 reads SNEGSKA (reference sequence). Deletions cut 0 bases from V and 2 bases from J, with 7 bases between.

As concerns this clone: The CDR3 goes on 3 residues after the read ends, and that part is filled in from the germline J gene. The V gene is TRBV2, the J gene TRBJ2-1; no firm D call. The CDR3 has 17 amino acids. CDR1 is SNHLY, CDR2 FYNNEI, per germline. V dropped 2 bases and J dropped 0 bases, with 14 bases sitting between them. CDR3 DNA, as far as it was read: TGTGCCAGCAGTGAAAAAATCGGGTGGCCCTCCTACAATGAG. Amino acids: CASSEKIGWPSYNE. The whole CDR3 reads CASSEKIGWPSYNEQFF.

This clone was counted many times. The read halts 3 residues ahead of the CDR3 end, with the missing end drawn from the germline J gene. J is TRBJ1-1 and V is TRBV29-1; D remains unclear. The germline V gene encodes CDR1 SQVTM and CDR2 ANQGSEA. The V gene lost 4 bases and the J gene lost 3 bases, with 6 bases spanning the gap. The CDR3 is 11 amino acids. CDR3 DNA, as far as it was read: TGCAGCGTTGTAGCCCACACTGAA. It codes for CSVVAHTE. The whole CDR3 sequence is CSVVAHTEAFF.

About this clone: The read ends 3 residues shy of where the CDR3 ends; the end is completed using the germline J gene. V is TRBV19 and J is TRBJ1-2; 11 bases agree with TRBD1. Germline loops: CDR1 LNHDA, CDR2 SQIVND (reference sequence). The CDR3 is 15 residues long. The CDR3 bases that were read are TGTGCCAGTAGTAAGCCCCCGGGACAGGGGGTCGGC. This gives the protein CASSKPPGQGVG. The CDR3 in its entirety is CASSKPPGQGVGYTF.

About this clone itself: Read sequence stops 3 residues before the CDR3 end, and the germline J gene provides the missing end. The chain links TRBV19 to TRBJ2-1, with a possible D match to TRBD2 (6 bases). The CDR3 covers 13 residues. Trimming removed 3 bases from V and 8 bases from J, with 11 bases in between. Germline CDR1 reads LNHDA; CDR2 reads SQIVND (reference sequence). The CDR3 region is CASSILREDEQFF. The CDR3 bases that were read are TGTGCCAGTAGTATCCTCAGGGAGGATGAG.

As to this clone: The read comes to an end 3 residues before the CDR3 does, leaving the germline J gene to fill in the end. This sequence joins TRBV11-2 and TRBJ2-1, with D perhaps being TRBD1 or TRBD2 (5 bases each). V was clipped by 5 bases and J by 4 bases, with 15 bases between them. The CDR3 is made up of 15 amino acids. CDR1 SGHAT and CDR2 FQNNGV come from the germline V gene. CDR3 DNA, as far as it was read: TGTGCCAGCAGCAACCGAGGGGCCCCTTACAATGAG. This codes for CASSNRGAPYNE. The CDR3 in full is CASSNRGAPYNEQFF.

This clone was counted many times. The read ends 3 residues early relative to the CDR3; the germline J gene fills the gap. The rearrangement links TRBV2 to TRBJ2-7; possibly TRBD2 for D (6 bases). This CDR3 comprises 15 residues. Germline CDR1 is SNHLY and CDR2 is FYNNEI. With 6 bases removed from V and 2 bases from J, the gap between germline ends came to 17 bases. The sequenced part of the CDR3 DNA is TGTGCCAGCAGCCCTTTTCCCCGGGGGACCTACGAG. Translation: CASSPFPRGTYE. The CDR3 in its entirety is CASSPFPRGTYEQYF.

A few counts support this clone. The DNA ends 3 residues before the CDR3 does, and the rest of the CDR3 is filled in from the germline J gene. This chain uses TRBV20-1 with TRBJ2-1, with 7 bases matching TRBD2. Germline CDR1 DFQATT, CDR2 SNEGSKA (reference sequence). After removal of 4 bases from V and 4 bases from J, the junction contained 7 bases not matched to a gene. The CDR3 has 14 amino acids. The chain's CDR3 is CSATLASGYNEQFF. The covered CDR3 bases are TGCAGTGCTACTCTGGCTAGCGGATACAATGAG.

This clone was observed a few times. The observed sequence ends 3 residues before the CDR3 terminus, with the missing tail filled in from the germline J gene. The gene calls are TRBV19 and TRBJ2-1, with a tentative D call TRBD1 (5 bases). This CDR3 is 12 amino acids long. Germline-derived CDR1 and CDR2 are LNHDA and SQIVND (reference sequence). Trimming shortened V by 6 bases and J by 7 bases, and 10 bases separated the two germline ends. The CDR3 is CASRGAVNEQFF. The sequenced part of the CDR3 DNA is TGTGCCAGTAGAGGGGCCGTTAATGAG.

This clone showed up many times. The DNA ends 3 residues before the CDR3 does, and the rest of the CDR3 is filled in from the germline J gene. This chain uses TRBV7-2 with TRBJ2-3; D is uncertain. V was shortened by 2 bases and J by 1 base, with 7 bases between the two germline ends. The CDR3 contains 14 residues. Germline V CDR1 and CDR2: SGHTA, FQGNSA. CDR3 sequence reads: CASSLLPGTDTQYF. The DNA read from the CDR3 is TGTGCCAGCAGCTTACTACCCGGCACAGATACG.